Below are 6 T cell receptor beta chains sequenced from a single sample in a study of CD8 T cells in ankylosing spondylitis. TCRdb re-called the 5' RACE reads through MiXCR, storing one row per CDR3 protein. This sample has 250,000 or so distinct CDR3 sequences, with about 24% found just once. The sequenced sample consisted of blood, either unsorted or a sorted T cell fraction (not recorded which). The receptors here all came from a male donor with ankylosing spondylitis or in good health (not recorded which).

This clonotype has only a few counts. The chain has TRBV6-1 and TRBJ2-7; 11 positions match TRBD2. Germline lookup yields CDR1 MNHNS and CDR2 SASEGT. The V segment lost 6 bases and the J segment 1 base; nucleotides outside the gene matches: 5. The CDR3 runs to 15 residues. The CDR3 loop is CASRVGLAGSYEQYF. CDR3 DNA: TGTGCCAGCAGAGTAGGACTAGCGGGTTCCTACGAGCAGTACTTC.

This clonotype has a count of ten or more. The chain has TRBV20-1 and TRBJ1-6; 8 bases align to TRBD1. Germline V gives CDR1 DFQATT, CDR2 SNEGSKA (reference sequence). V was pared by 1 base and J by 14 bases, with 10 bases of the junction left unmatched. The length of the CDR3 is 14 residues. CDR3 loop: CSARAGTGHVALHF. The CDR3 coding sequence is TGCAGTGCTAGAGCGGGGACAGGACATGTAGCCCTCCACTTT.

This clonotype was picked up many times. The rearrangement joins TRBV7-9 to TRBJ1-1; D gene ambiguous. In germline, CDR1 is SEHNR, CDR2 FQNEAQ (reference sequence). The CDR3 is made up of 14 amino acids. Trimming pared 1 base from V and 3 bases from J, leaving 9 bases between. CDR3: CASSLVVGDTEAFF. The DNA of the CDR3 is TGTGCCAGCAGCTTAGTAGTTGGGGACACTGAAGCTTTCTTT.

This clonotype was seen at least ten times. The V and J genes are TRBV10-3 and TRBJ1-2, with D unresolved. With 3 bases removed from V and 8 bases from J, the gap between germline ends came to 10 bases. Germline assignment: CDR1 ENHRY and CDR2 SYGVKD. CDR3 length: 12 residues. In DNA form, the CDR3 reads TGTGCCATCAGTGAATCAGTAGAGGGCTACACCTTC. Protein product: CAISESVEGYTF.

Ten or more counts support this clonotype. The rearrangement joins TRBV10-3 to TRBJ1-1; 11 bases are a match to TRBD1. Losses at the gene ends were 10 bases for V and 4 bases for J; bases not matched to a gene: 14. Germline lookup yields CDR1 ENHRY and CDR2 SYGVKD. The CDR3 runs to 16 residues. CDR3 DNA: TGTGCCACCACCTCCGGGACAGGGGGTTGGGGCACTGAAGCTTTCTTT. It codes for CATTSGTGGWGTEAFF.

This clonotype was seen ten or more times. The germline gene is not matched at one end of the junction; a read error may be the cause. J is TRBJ2-3 and V is TRBV6-5, with 8 nucleotides matching TRBD2. Germline CDR1 MNHEY, CDR2 SVGAGI. The CDR3 is 14 amino acids. Written as DNA, the CDR3 is TGCGCCAGCAGCTACGGGGGGGGCACAGATACGCAGTATTTT. Amino acid sequence: CASSYGGGTDTQYF.